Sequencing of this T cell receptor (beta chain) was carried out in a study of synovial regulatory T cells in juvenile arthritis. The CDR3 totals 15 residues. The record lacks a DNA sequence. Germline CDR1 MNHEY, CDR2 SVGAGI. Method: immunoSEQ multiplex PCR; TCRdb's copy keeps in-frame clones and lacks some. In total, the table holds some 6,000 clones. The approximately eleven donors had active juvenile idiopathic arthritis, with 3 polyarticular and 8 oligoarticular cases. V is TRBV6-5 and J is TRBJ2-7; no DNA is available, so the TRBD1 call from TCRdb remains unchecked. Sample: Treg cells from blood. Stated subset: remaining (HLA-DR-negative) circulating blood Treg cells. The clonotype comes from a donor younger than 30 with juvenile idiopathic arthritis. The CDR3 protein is CASSRTGTGSYEQYF.